This T cell receptor beta chain is drawn from a study of cytomegalovirus exposure and HLA in healthy donors (dated by TCRdb to the late 2010s). Describing the broader study: An earlier analysis of several hundred of the donors reported 276 Gb of sequence data and 90 million to 120 million unique TCR beta sequences obtained from approximately 180 million T cells. Because of strong linkage in the cohort, roughly five DR-DQ haplotypes were treated as single units for association and clustering. Every discovery cohort repertoire had been produced on one sequencing platform. Both class I and class II loci were covered by HLA typing, at four-digit resolution. Donor age, sex, ethnicity and CMV serostatus were compiled alongside the repertoire data. About 300 gigabases of sequencing data and approximately 92 million unique TCR sequences made up an early release that covered approximately 620 HLA-typed donors. An earlier analysis of approximately 640 of the donors applied high-throughput TCR beta sequencing to assess whether each TCR beta V gene segment acted as functional or pseudogenic. Rather than drawing on any new phenotypic data, the later analysis identified candidate immune exposures from TCR beta sequences and the way those sequences occurred across donors. The study used immunosequencing to profile the T cell repertoires of 666 subjects and linked those repertoires to cytomegalovirus serostatus. Of the roughly 410 genotyped donors, 81% were placed in the genetic ancestry cluster associated with self-reported Caucasian donors. A later genetic analysis used genome-wide SNP genotypes for about three fifths of the roughly 700 donors, treating that subset as a discovery cohort. Typing coverage differed by locus: A, B, C, DRB1 and DQB1 were typed in about 620-640 donors, DQA1 in about 500, DPA1 in around 580, and DPB1 in 400 to 490. Among several hundred genotyped donors of the cohort, an average of roughly 230,000 unique TCR beta nucleotide sequences was sequenced per donor, of which about 19% were non-productive. In a later analysis, previously published TCR beta repertoires from some 640 donors were re-analyzed and high-resolution HLA genotyping was added so that TCR occurrence patterns could be studied. The study was designed to test whether signatures of past pathogen exposure could be identified by cataloging public T cell receptors. In addition to the first cohort of 650 to 800 subjects, a separate validation cohort of around 110 different subjects was used. To predict cytomegalovirus infection status, the study combined high-throughput TCR immunosequencing, statistical association of individual TCRs with disease status, and machine learning.

The library was produced with the immunoSEQ multiplex PCR assay. A mixture of 60 forward primers for TCR Vbeta segments and 13 reverse primers for TCR Jbeta segments was used in the multiplex PCR. The CDR3 region of rearranged TCR beta genes was amplified from genomic DNA with a multiplex PCR assay. On the Illumina HiSeq System, the amplified TCR beta libraries were sequenced as 87-base-pair reads. The authors processed their data as follows. In a later analysis, tens of millions of unique TCR beta chains were counted across the 650 to 700 repertoires, and roughly 10 million of these chains were shared by at least two donors. To remove PCR and sequencing errors, raw reads were error-corrected and collapsed into unique sequences using a nearest-neighbor algorithm that merged closely related sequences. To assign V, D and J gene segments, CDR3 sequences were aligned to IMGT reference sequences. For a sequence to be retained, at least a six-nucleotide match to both a V gene segment and a J gene segment was required. A rearrangement was called productive if the CDR3 had no stop codons and remained in frame with V and J, and every other rearrangement was called non-productive. CDR3 was defined according to IMGT convention as the region running from the second conserved V-encoded cysteine to the conserved J-encoded phenylalanine. In an earlier analysis of some 550 of the donors, sequences lacking an unambiguous match to a single V gene segment were excluded. An earlier analysis of a few hundred of the donors classified V segments as functional when productive rearrangements were above 56.7% and as segregating when the standard deviation between donors was above 5%. To diagnose cytomegalovirus status from the catalog of TCR beta chain sequences, a statistical classification framework was built. V and J gene assignment, in a later analysis, came from comparing TCR nucleotide sequences with IMGT/GENE-DB human TR gene sequences. In a later analysis, CDR3 sequences and most-parsimonious VDJ recombination scenarios were assigned using the TCRdist pipeline. In a later analysis, each TCR beta chain was defined by its CDR3 amino acid sequence together with its V-gene family, and reads without a unique V-gene family were excluded. To address suspected cross-contamination and a sequencing artifact, a later analysis removed some 620 highly shared, low-generation-probability nucleotide sequences. For each public chain, a later analysis derived a clonal expansion index from normalized ranks of inferred template counts within each repertoire. In a later analysis, generation probabilities were computed using a VDJ recombination model fitted to out-of-frame rearrangements, and the results were checked against IGoR. In a later analysis, TCR-TCR, TCR-HLA and TCR-CMV co-occurrence was scored with hypergeometric tests, and a repertoire-size bias correction was applied to TCR pairs. In a later analysis, false discovery rates were estimated by permuting HLA or CMV assignments 20 times. In a later analysis, co-occurring TCRs were grouped using DBSCAN, with TCRdist sequence similarity added in when clustering inside HLA-allele-positive subsets. Co-occurrence clustering excluded repertoires with fewer than 30,000 or more than 120,000 public chains, plus five with anomalous nucleotide sharing. Not all clones reach the TCRdb copy of this immuneACCESS table, which keeps in-frame sequences only. Checked studies attribute under half of the gap to unresolved V genes and leave the rest unexplained. The DNA gave D and trimming, while V, J and clone size come from that table. Within this sample are roughly 140,000 clones, with 75% to 80% of them counted one time only. 2.5% to 3.5% of the sample lies in the top ten.

General findings and caveats noted by the study authors: When HLA alleles, especially DR and DQ, strongly co-occurred, TCR associations were difficult to assign to individual alleles. According to a later analysis, most CMV-associated TCR beta chains appeared to be HLA-restricted, and the HLA associations seemed to be driven largely by CMV exposure. In the study, 150 to 200 TCR beta chains were listed as associated with cytomegalovirus. According to a later analysis, parvovirus B19, influenza, CMV and Epstein-Barr virus appeared linked to several top co-occurrence clusters. Across donors, most TCR sequences were observed very rarely, whereas some public TCRs were present in many individuals. A later genetic analysis associated a missense DCLRE1C variant with V-gene and J-gene trimming of TCR beta chains, and an independent cohort replicated the association. CMV serostatus was the only immune exposure information available for the cohort. In an earlier analysis of around 600 of the donors, most TCR beta V segments were observed in productive rearrangements about 90% or about 30% of the time, broadly matching IMGT annotations. Because HLA typing was unavailable for some donors at each locus, only the typed subset was used in association tests. Correlated functional status among segregating V segments might reflect linkage disequilibrium, but an unknown experimental factor could not be ruled out. A later analysis found that HLA-associated TCR beta chains were more clonally expanded and had lower generation probabilities than equally common non-associated chains. Some IMGT-functional V segments, including TRBV6-2 and TRBV6-3, could not be told apart with the 87-base-pair reads, so those segments were excluded. Seventeen rarely observed V segments, including chromosome 9 orphons, were excluded from the earlier analysis of 550 to 700 of the donors because counts were too low. In a later analysis, more than 15,000 TCR beta sequences were associated with specific HLA alleles at a false discovery rate of 0.05. A further reported finding was that TCR beta sequences accurately predicted the HLA-A and HLA-B alleles for most subjects in the first cohort. Cytomegalovirus status was reported to be diagnosed by the classifier with high specificity and sensitivity in both the original and validation cohorts. Three of the identified cytomegalovirus-associated TCR beta chains were confirmed in vitro to be specific for cytomegalovirus antigens. In this cohort, only TCR beta chains were sequenced, and detectable features were limited by the absence of alpha or paired-chain data. The authors suggested that the approach could potentially be generalized to other disease states and immunological phenotypes. Sequencing depth was assumed to be roughly uniform across donors in the presence/absence analyses, though that assumption may not hold. In a later analysis, the rate of TCR association differed among HLA loci, with DRB1 alleles having the most associated TCRs and HLA-C alleles having the fewest. A cluster of highly shared sequence variants was judged likely to be a technical artifact of the sequencing pipeline. A later genetic analysis reported fewer N-insertions in productive TCRs among donors in an Asian-associated ancestry cluster than the approximately 670-donor mean.

For this clone: Its antigen has not been determined. No clone much larger than this one lies a single base away; base qualities are absent.

In total, roughly 710 healthy bone marrow donors made up the cohort. Cohort members were all nominally healthy when sampled, although unrecorded immune exposures were likely present. The donor was CMV seropositive and was included in the group of 300 or so seropositive cohort members. Every donor gave a peripheral blood sample, and the peripheral blood mononuclear cells from that sample were used for TCR beta sequencing. The Qiagen DNeasy Blood Extraction Kit was used to extract genomic DNA from the blood cell samples. Reading the germline V gene gives CDR1 SGHNT and CDR2 YENEEA. The CDR3 holds 15 amino acids from the cysteine to the phenylalanine. Only the CDR3 DNA is retained, 45 bases long and in frame from the first base.

This sequence originates from a man aged 40-50 years in good health and CMV-seropositive. The V and J segments used are TRBV11-3 and TRBJ2-5; a stretch of 10 junction bases matches TRBD1. The J call is in doubt because the DNA end fits TRBJ2-7 better. Material: PBMCs. At the DNA level, the sequence is TGTGCCAGCAGCTTTGGGACAGGGGCCTCCTACGAGCAGTACTTC. Translated, it reads CASSFGTGASYEQYF.